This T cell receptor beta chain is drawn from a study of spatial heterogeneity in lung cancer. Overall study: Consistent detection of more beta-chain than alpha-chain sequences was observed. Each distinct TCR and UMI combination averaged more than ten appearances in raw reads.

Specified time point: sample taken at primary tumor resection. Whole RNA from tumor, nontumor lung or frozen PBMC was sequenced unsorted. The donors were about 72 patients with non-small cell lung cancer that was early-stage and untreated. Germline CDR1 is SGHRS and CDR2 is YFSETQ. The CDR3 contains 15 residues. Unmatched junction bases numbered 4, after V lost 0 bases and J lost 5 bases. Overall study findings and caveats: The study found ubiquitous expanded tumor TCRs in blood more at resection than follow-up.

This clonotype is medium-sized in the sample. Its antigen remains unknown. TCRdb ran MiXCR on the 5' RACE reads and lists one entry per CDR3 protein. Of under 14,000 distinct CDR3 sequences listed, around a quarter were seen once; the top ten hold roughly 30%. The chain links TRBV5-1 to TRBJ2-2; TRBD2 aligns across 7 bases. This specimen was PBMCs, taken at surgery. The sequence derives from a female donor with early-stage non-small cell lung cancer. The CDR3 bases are TGCGCCAGCAGCTTGGAAGCGGGAAGAACCGGGGAGCTGTTTTTT. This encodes CASSLEAGRTGELFF. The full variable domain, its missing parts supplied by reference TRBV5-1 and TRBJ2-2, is KAGVTQTPRYLIKTRGQQVTLSCSPISGHRSVSWYQQTPGQGLQFLFEYFSETQRNKGNFPGRFSGRQFSNSRSEMNVSTLELGDSALYLCASSLEAGRTGELFFGEGSRLTVL.